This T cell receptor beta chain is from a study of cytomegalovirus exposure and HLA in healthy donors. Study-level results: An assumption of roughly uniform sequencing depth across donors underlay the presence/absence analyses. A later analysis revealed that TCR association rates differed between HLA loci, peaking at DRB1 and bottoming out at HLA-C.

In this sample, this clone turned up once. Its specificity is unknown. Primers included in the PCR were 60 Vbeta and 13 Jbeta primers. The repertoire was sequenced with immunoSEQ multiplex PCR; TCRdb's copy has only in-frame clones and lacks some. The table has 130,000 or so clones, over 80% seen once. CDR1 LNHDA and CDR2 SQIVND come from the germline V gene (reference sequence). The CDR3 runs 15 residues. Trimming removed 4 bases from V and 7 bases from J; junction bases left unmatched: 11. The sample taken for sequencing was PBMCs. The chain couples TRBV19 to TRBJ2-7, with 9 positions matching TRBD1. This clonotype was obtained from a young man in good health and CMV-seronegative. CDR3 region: CASSNYRGLLREQYF. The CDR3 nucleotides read TGTGCCAGTAGTAACTACAGGGGGCTATTGAGGGAGCAGTACTTC.